A single sample is the source of the 25 T cell receptor beta chains below, sequenced in a study of response to subunit inactivated influenza vaccine. Each CDR3 protein gets one entry after TCRdb re-called the RT-PCR reads with MiXCR. The sample contains about 780,000 distinct CDR3 sequences, around 18% of which appear only once. Source: PBMCs from blood, taken roughly 5 days after vaccination. These receptors all stem from a man aged 50 to 59 who received an inactivated influenza vaccine.

In this sample, this clonotype turned up a few times. The CDR3 loop is CASSVGQALYGYTF. The CDR3 region has the DNA TGTGCCAGCAGTGTAGGACAGGCCCTTTATGGCTACACCTTC. The chain recombines TRBV2 with TRBJ1-2; 7 bases are shared with TRBD1. Germline V lookup: CDR1 SNHLY, CDR2 FYNNEI. Germline trimming cut 4 bases from V and 5 bases from J; bases unmatched to any gene: 7. The CDR3 totals 14 residues.

The CDR3 protein is CSAVLAGAQETQYF. The DNA for the CDR3 is TGCAGTGCTGTTCTAGCGGGGGCTCAAGAGACCCAGTACTTC. This chain joins TRBV20-1 and TRBJ2-5, with TRBD2 matching 10 bases. With V trimmed by 5 bases and J by 2 bases, 5 bases remained unmatched. This CDR3 is built from 14 residues. Germline V lookup: CDR1 DFQATT, CDR2 SNEGSKA (reference sequence).

This rearrangement joins TRBV20-1 to TRBJ1-5; D is unclear. The CDR3 has 15 residues. V lost 4 bases and J 1 base, leaving 14 bases between the germline ends. The germline gives CDR1 DFQATT, CDR2 SNEGSKA (reference sequence). The CDR3 region has the DNA TGCAGTGCTAAGACTCCGCTAGGGAGCAATCAGCCCCAGCATTTT. Encoded protein: CSAKTPLGSNQPQHF.

The V call is TRBV7-2, the J call TRBJ1-5, with 9 bases aligning to TRBD1. Trimming removed 5 bases from V and 2 bases from J; junction bases left unmatched: 4. Germline V gene data show CDR1 as SGHTA and CDR2 as FQGNSA. CDR3 length: 15 residues. CDR3 in amino acids: CASSRDRDGNQPQHF. The CDR3 nucleotides are TGTGCCAGCAGCCGGGACAGGGACGGCAATCAGCCCCAGCATTTT. Looking up the rest from reference TRBV7-2 and TRBJ1-5 gives the full variable domain: GAGVSQSPSNKVTEKGKDVELRCDPISGHTALYWYRQSLGQGLEFLIYFQGNSAPDKSGLPSDRFSAERTGGSVSTLTIQRTQQEDSAVYLCASSRDRDGNQPQHFGDGTRLSIL.

This CDR3 reads CASSYGAGVSYEQYF. In nucleotides, the CDR3 is TGTGCCAGCAGTTACGGAGCGGGGGTCTCCTACGAGCAGTACTTC. The V and J genes are TRBV6-5 and TRBJ2-7, with 8 bases aligning to TRBD2. V lost 2 bases, J lost 0 bases, and 3 bases stayed unmatched. The CDR3 totals 15 residues. The germline V gene encodes CDR1 MNHEY and CDR2 SVGAGI.

CDR3 sequence (DNA): TGCAGCGCGGAACCGGGACAGGGAACCGAGCAGTACTTC. Its translation: CSAEPGQGTEQYF. V usage is TRBV29-1 and J usage is TRBJ2-7; 9 nucleotides match TRBD1. The CDR3 loop spans 13 amino acids. Looked up from germline, CDR1 is SQVTM and CDR2 is ANQGSEA. V gave up 7 bases and J gave up 6 bases; unmatched junction bases: 10.

This clonotype has only a few counts. The rearrangement links TRBV29-1 to TRBJ2-3, with TRBD1 identical over 11 bases. Trimming took 4 bases from V and 3 from J; bases not matched to a gene: 3. The germline gives CDR1 SQVTM, CDR2 ANQGSEA. The CDR3 runs 14 residues. The CDR3 loop is CSVGTGGPTDTQYF. The CDR3 DNA is TGCAGCGTTGGGACAGGGGGCCCGACAGATACGCAGTATTTT.

The chain has TRBV5-1 and TRBJ2-7; 7 nucleotides match TRBD2. V lost 5 bases to trimming and J lost 4 bases; unmatched junction nucleotides: 15. Germline CDR1 SGHRS, CDR2 YFSETQ. The CDR3 loop spans 16 amino acids. The CDR3 here is CASRAEVWRERYEQYF. The CDR3 coding sequence is TGCGCCAGCAGAGCCGAGGTATGGCGGGAGCGTTACGAGCAGTACTTC.

This clonotype was found a few times. V usage is TRBV6-1 and J usage is TRBJ1-1; TRBD1 aligns across 7 bases. CDR1 is MNHNS and CDR2 is SASEGT in the germline V gene. CDR3 size: 15 residues. The junction had 10 bases not matched to a gene; V was cut back by 7 bases and J by 2 bases. CDR3 in amino acids: CASTPTGRINTEAFF. In DNA form, the CDR3 reads TGTGCCAGCACTCCGACAGGGCGGATAAACACTGAAGCTTTCTTT.

The gene calls are TRBV15 and TRBJ1-2, with D uncertain. Trimming pared 0 bases from V and 0 bases from J, leaving 8 bases between. CDR3 length: 15 amino acids. Germline V gene data show CDR1 as LNHNV and CDR2 as YYDKDF (reference sequence). The CDR3 DNA sequence: TGTGCCACCAGCAGAGATCTACAGACTAACTATGGCTACACCTTC. It yields the protein CATSRDLQTNYGYTF.

The CDR3 sequence is CSARAGPLYEQYF. The CDR3 coding sequence is TGCAGTGCTAGGGCGGGCCCCCTCTACGAGCAGTACTTC. V and J are TRBV20-1 and TRBJ2-7; D might be TRBD2 (5 bases). The germline V gene has CDR1 DFQATT and CDR2 SNEGSKA (reference sequence). V was pared by 3 bases and J by 3 bases, with 12 bases between. The CDR3 has 13 amino acids.

Ten or more counts support this clonotype. This sequence joins TRBV12-3 or TRBV12-4 and TRBJ1-2, with a possible D match to TRBD1 (5 bases). The CDR3 contains 15 residues. Trimming pared 7 bases from V and 8 bases from J, leaving 23 bases between. Written as DNA, the CDR3 is TGTGCCAGCACCCAGGGACCCCTAGTACTGGGAGGCTACACCTTC. This gives the protein CASTQGPLVLGGYTF.

Concerning this clonotype itself: With a much larger clone just one base away, this may be a read error. The chain is built from TRBV20-1 and TRBJ2-7; 11 positions match TRBD2. Trimming took 4 bases from V and 6 from J; bases not matched to a gene: 8. The CDR3 is 14 amino acids. Germline V lookup: CDR1 DFQATT, CDR2 SNEGSKA (reference sequence). CDR3 in amino acids: CSAKETSGVGEQYF. The DNA for the CDR3 is TGCAGTGCTAAGGAGACTAGCGGGGTAGGCGAGCAGTACTTC.

This clonotype was detected ten times or more. The V call is TRBV20-1, the J call TRBJ2-3; the match to TRBD2 covers 7 bases. The V gene's germline CDR1 is DFQATT and CDR2 SNEGSKA (reference sequence). V lost 4 bases to trimming and J lost 3 bases; unmatched junction nucleotides: 13. The CDR3 loop spans 16 amino acids. This CDR3 is CSAIPNFVGGTDTQYF. As DNA, the CDR3 is TGCAGTGCTATTCCCAACTTTGTGGGAGGGACAGATACGCAGTATTTT.

This clonotype was seen more than once but under ten times. The chain couples TRBV9 to TRBJ1-3; D uncertain. V gave up 4 bases and J gave up 2 bases, with 7 bases separating them. Germline CDR1 SGDLS, CDR2 YYNGEE. This CDR3 is 13 amino acids long. The CDR3 DNA sequence: TGTGCCAGCAGCCTCGGTCCTGGAAACACCATATATTTT. Protein sequence: CASSLGPGNTIYF.

This clonotype turned up a few times. The rearrangement links TRBV5-1 to TRBJ2-7; 10 bases agree with TRBD2. CDR3 size: 16 residues. The germline V gene has CDR1 SGHRS and CDR2 YFSETQ. V was pared by 4 bases and J by 5 bases, with 12 bases of the junction left unmatched. In DNA form, the CDR3 reads TGCGCCAGCAGCCCCAGATCAGCGGGAGGGCCCAACGAGCAGTACTTC. Residues: CASSPRSAGGPNEQYF.

This clonotype appeared a few times. The chain has TRBV6-5 and TRBJ2-7; D is undetermined. The germline CDR1 and CDR2 sequences are MNHEY and SVGAGI. V lost 7 bases and J 2 bases, leaving 6 bases between the germline ends. This CDR3 spans 11 amino acids. The CDR3 reads CASNETYEQYF. CDR3 nucleotide sequence: TGTGCCAGCAATGAAACCTACGAGCAGTACTTC.

This chain connects TRBV12-3 or TRBV12-4 to TRBJ1-2; D is undetermined. This CDR3 spans 14 amino acids. Between the trimmed V and J ends, which lost 6 bases and 2 bases, there was a span of 13 bases. CDR3 amino acids: CASSGAYPNYGYTF. CDR3 sequence (DNA): TGTGCCAGCAGCGGCGCCTATCCCAACTATGGCTACACCTTC.

This clonotype appeared many times. The rearrangement joins TRBV10-3 to TRBJ2-1; TRBD1 might be the D (6 bases). The CDR3 has 15 amino acids. The germline CDR1 and CDR2 sequences are ENHRY and SYGVKD. V shed 6 bases and J shed 8 bases, with 20 bases lying between them. Here the CDR3 DNA reads TGTGCCATCAGCACTCGGGACACCATGGTCGATGAGCAGTTCTTC. Its translation is CAISTRDTMVDEQFF.

This clonotype came up a few times. V usage is TRBV25-1 and J usage is TRBJ2-7; 7 bases are a match to TRBD2. J was trimmed by 3 bases and V by 3 bases; bases with no gene match: 5. This CDR3 has 14 residues. Germline loops: CDR1 MGHDK, CDR2 SYGVNS. CDR3 loop: CASSEAGEIYEQYF. The CDR3 region has the DNA TGTGCCAGCAGTGAGGCGGGAGAGATCTACGAGCAGTACTTC.

This chain joins TRBV5-1 and TRBJ2-5, with D perhaps TRBD1 (6 bases). Germline V lookup: CDR1 SGHRS, CDR2 YFSETQ. V shed 5 bases and J shed 1 base, with 6 bases lying between them. The CDR3 is made up of 12 amino acids. The CDR3 nucleotides read TGCGCCAGCAGGACAGGCCAAGAGACCCAGTACTTC. Amino acid sequence: CASRTGQETQYF.

This clonotype was seen a few times. The chain couples TRBV5-6 to TRBJ2-2, with 10 bases matching TRBD1. CDR1 and CDR2 (germline): SGHDT, YYEEEE. Trimming cost V 4 bases and J 8 bases; bases outside gene matches: 8. The CDR3 extends over 15 amino acids. CDR3 coding DNA: TGTGCCAGCAGCCTGGGGACAGGGGTTTCGGGGGAGCTGTTTTTT. As protein: CASSLGTGVSGELFF.

The CDR3 region is CASRKQQVAFLAKNIQYF. CDR3 DNA sequence: TGTGCCAGCAGAAAACAGCAAGTGGCCTTTCTAGCCAAAAACATTCAGTACTTC. J is TRBJ2-4 and V is TRBV6-2 or TRBV6-3, with D unresolved. V was cut by 6 bases and J by 0 bases, with 21 bases left in between. Per germline, CDR1 MNHEY and CDR2 SVGEGT. The CDR3 totals 18 residues.

This clonotype was seen a single time. This rearrangement joins TRBV11-2 to TRBJ2-4, with D hard to call. V lost 4 bases, J lost 0 bases, and 7 bases lay in between. The CDR3 extends over 14 amino acids. Germline V gives CDR1 SGHAT, CDR2 FQNNGV. CDR3 in amino acids: CASSSRVAKNIQYF. CDR3 nucleotides: TGTGCCAGCAGCTCCAGAGTAGCCAAAAACATTCAGTACTTC. The variable domain in full, completed from reference TRBV11-2 and TRBJ2-4, reads EAGVAQSPRYKIIEKRQSVAFWCNPISGHATLYWYQQILGQGPKLLIQFQNNGVVDDSQLPKDRFSAERLKGVDSTLKIQPAKLEDSAVYLCASSSRVAKNIQYFGAGTRLSVL.

This clonotype was seen a few times. This sequence joins TRBV12-3 or TRBV12-4 and TRBJ2-7, with D perhaps TRBD2 (5 bases). The ends were cut back, 6 bases at V and 4 bases at J, with 13 bases in the middle. The CDR3 totals 13 residues. CDR3 sequence: CASRATGGYEQYF. In nucleotides, the CDR3 is TGTGCCAGCAGGGCTACTGGAGGATACGAGCAGTACTTC.